This T cell receptor beta chain was recorded in a study of CD8+ T cells in alopecia areata (dated by TCRdb to between 2017 and 2018). Study-wide context: The treated patients took part in an open-label pilot trial in which moderate-to-severe alopecia areata was treated with oral tofacitinib at 5 to 10 mg twice daily. Patients received tofacitinib for 6 to 18 months and were then followed off drug for 6 months to check for delayed response and recurrence. Disease severity in treated patients was measured with the SALT score, which quantifies the percentage of affected scalp surface area. In both human patients and the C3H/HeJ mouse model, the study applied high-throughput TCRbeta sequencing to look at T cell clonal expansion in alopecia areata. In humans, TCRbeta sequencing was performed on scalp tissue and on sorted CD4+ and CD8+ peripheral blood T cells from healthy controls and from patients with patchy or totalis/universalis alopecia areata. Biopsies were taken from tofacitinib-treated patients at baseline and again at 4 and 24 weeks into treatment, and several of those patients also had a later scalp biopsy. Scalp clonality was compared among normal scalp (n=4), patchy alopecia areata scalp (n=8), and alopecia totalis/universalis scalp (n=8). RNA was extracted with the PAXgene miRNA kit for fixed scalp, the miRNeasy kit for PBMCs, and the RNeasy kit for mouse skin. TCRbeta CDR3 regions were amplified by immunoSEQ multiplex PCR using 35 Vbeta forward and 13 Jbeta reverse primers. Overall study outcomes, separate from this receptor: Resident alphabeta T cells in normal human skin are also sequenced, complicating scalp TCR repertoire analysis, unlike mouse skin dominated by gammadelta T cells. Tofacitinib significantly decreased scalp clonality and the number of expanded CD8+ clones among the top 100 scalp clones. Because the treated cohort was small and had just a single nonresponder, larger studies are needed to establish links between baseline CD8+ expansion and response. During tofacitinib treatment, many expanded lesional clones stuck around in both scalp and blood, and this persistence may partly explain why relapse happens after treatment is stopped. Compared with normal scalp, lesional scalp, particularly in alopecia totalis/universalis, had higher clonality and more expanded CD8+ clones, which suggests antigenic drive. Shared TCR sequences between patients were less evident than in mice, which may be partly attributable to HLA diversity in the patient population.

Preparation of the library involved the immunoSEQ multiplex PCR assay. RNA was extracted from all samples and reverse transcribed into cDNA, which served as template for TCR sequencing. First-strand cDNA was synthesized with SuperScript III using a 2:1 mix of oligo-dT and random hexamers. A synthetic immune receptor repertoire was used to assess amplification bias, and residual bias was removed computationally. The study's own analysis went as follows. After raw reads were preprocessed to remove errors, the CDR3 was defined following IMGT conventions as running from the conserved cysteine to phenylalanine. Clonality was computed as 1 minus the Shannon entropy, with the entropy normalized by log2 of the number of productive unique TCRs. Scalp TCRbeta sequences were cross-referenced with sorted blood CD4 and CD8 repertoires so that the CD4 or CD8 identity of scalp clones could be inferred. Sourced from immuneACCESS, this table was stored by TCRdb with only in-frame sequences that have V and J called. A share of the clones is absent; for the studies checked, an unresolved V gene accounts for under half, and the remainder has no known explanation. The V and J calls and the clone size are those of that table, but D and trimming were determined from the DNA. The sample table lists roughly 200,000 clones, more than 30% of them with a count of one. The top ten hold under 0.55% of the sample.

The sample's treatment or condition label, in plain terms: oral pan-JAK inhibitor, 5-10 mg twice daily. Peripheral blood and lesional scalp punch biopsies were obtained from patients with alopecia areata. PBMCs were isolated by density centrifugation and stained for CD3, CD4 and CD8, and CD4+ and CD8+ T cells were sorted on a FACSAria. CDR1 and CDR2, per the germline V gene, are MNHEY and SVGAGI. V gives up 10 bases and J gives up 0 bases, and the segment between their germline ends measures 13 bases. There are 14 amino acids in the CDR3, from cysteine to phenylalanine inclusive. The entry retains the CDR3 DNA only, 42 bases that are in frame from base 1. About this clone: This clone's antigen is unknown. Within one base of it there is no much larger clone, and no base qualities were kept.

This clonotype was obtained from a human donor with alopecia areata. Source: CD4+ T cells sorted from blood, taken between weeks 30 and 35, from a patient treated with tofacitinib. Recombination joined TRBV6-5 with TRBJ1-5, and the D gene may be TRBD1, 6 bases matching. The DNA sequence is given as TGTGCCACCACAGGGCGGTATAGCAATCAGCCCCAGCATTTT. Its protein is CATTGRYSNQPQHF.